One and the same sample provided the 22 T cell receptor beta chains below, sequenced in a study of T cell changes during pregnancy in multiple sclerosis. Some clones are missing from TCRdb's copy, which holds only in-frame ones; the method was immunoSEQ multiplex PCR. The table has under 95,000 clones, 94% seen once. This material consisted of peripheral blood, taken in the second trimester of pregnancy. All receptors come from a female donor in good health, enrolled as a control in a pregnancy study.

The genes are TRBV10-3 and TRBJ1-1; D gene uncertain. Trimming removed 1 base at V and 10 bases at J, with 7 bases between. Germline V gene lookup returns CDR1 ENHRY and CDR2 SYGVKD. This CDR3 contains 11 residues. The CDR3 loop reads CAISEYAGAFF. Written as DNA, the CDR3 is TGTGCCATCAGTGAGTATGCAGGAGCTTTCTTT.

V gene TRBV6-5 combines with J gene TRBJ1-3; 8 nucleotides match TRBD1. This CDR3 is built from 15 residues. The germline V gene encodes CDR1 MNHEY and CDR2 SVGAGI. V lost 5 bases, J lost 0 bases, and 3 bases stayed unmatched. CDR3 nucleotide sequence: TGTGCCAGCAGTGGAACAGGGGGCTCTGGAAACACCATATATTTT. Its translation: CASSGTGGSGNTIYF.

CDR3 amino acids: CASSKLRGAGYGYTF. CDR3 coding DNA: TGTGCCAGTAGTAAACTCAGGGGGGCCGGCTATGGCTACACCTTC. This sequence joins TRBV19 and TRBJ1-2, with TRBD1 identical over 7 bases. Looked up from germline, CDR1 is LNHDA and CDR2 is SQIVND (reference sequence). J was trimmed by 4 bases and V by 4 bases; bases with no gene match: 9. The CDR3 has 15 amino acids.

This clone has a single count. The chain is built from TRBV7-9 and TRBJ2-1; TRBD1 agrees at 10 bases. Germline V gene sequence: CDR1 SEHNR, CDR2 FQNEAQ (reference sequence). After removal of 2 bases from V and 7 bases from J, the junction contained 2 bases not matched to a gene. This CDR3 has 14 amino acids. This CDR3 reads CASSLMGQGNEQFF. CDR3 in DNA: TGTGCCAGCAGCTTAATGGGACAGGGGAATGAGCAGTTCTTC.

The chain employs TRBV5-5 and TRBJ1-5; 7 bases fit TRBD1. The trim removed 3 bases at V and 3 bases at J, leaving 6 bases unmatched. Germline CDR1 and CDR2: SGHKS and YYEKEE (reference sequence). The CDR3 runs to 15 residues. CDR3 DNA sequence: TGTGCCAGCAGCTGGGGACAGAACCTCAATCAGCCCCAGCATTTT. Its protein is CASSWGQNLNQPQHF.

CDR3 coding DNA: TGTGCCAGCTCACCAGGGACAGGGGGGAACTATGGCTACACCTTC. This gives the protein CASSPGTGGNYGYTF. The chain employs TRBV18 and TRBJ1-2, with 11 bases identical to TRBD1. The J segment lost 2 bases and the V segment lost 2 bases, leaving 1 base of the junction unmatched. The CDR3 is 15 residues long. Germline V gives CDR1 KGHSH, CDR2 LQKENI.

This sequence joins TRBV5-1 and TRBJ1-1, with a possible D match to TRBD1 (6 bases). Germline CDR1 SGHRS, CDR2 YFSETQ. The CDR3 length is 15 residues. Deletions cut 3 bases from V and 0 bases from J, with 12 bases between. The CDR3 spells CASSSGQTLNTEAFF. In DNA, the CDR3 is TGCGCCAGCAGCTCCGGACAGACCTTGAACACTGAAGCTTTCTTT.

The chain recombines TRBV29-1 with TRBJ2-1; D may be TRBD2 (6 bases). V shed 0 bases and J shed 3 bases, with 15 bases lying between them. Germline CDR1 SQVTM, CDR2 ANQGSEA. The CDR3 is 16 amino acids. CDR3 loop: CSVEDYGEAHYNEQFF. The CDR3 DNA is TGCAGCGTTGAAGATTATGGGGAGGCCCACTACAATGAGCAGTTCTTC.

The J gene is TRBJ2-1, the V gene TRBV15, with 8 bases lining up with TRBD2. The CDR3 loop spans 17 amino acids. V was pared by 1 base and J by 7 bases, with 12 bases of the junction left unmatched. Per germline, CDR1 LNHNV and CDR2 YYDKDF (reference sequence). CDR3 amino acids: CATSRGHGRALGNEQFF. CDR3 coding DNA: TGTGCCACCAGCAGAGGTCACGGGAGGGCCCTGGGGAATGAGCAGTTCTTC.

The V gene is TRBV18, the J gene TRBJ2-3, with D possibly being TRBD1 (5 bases). CDR1 KGHSH and CDR2 LQKENI come from the germline V gene. The CDR3 runs to 14 residues. V shed 5 bases and J shed 4 bases, with 13 bases lying between them. CDR3 region: CASSGAIFADTQYF. CDR3 coding DNA: TGTGCCAGCTCAGGGGCTATTTTCGCAGATACGCAGTATTTT.

The chain has TRBV18 and TRBJ2-3; D not resolved. This CDR3 is built from 15 residues. V gave up 1 base and J gave up 1 base, with 9 bases separating them. The germline gives CDR1 KGHSH, CDR2 LQKENI. The DNA for the CDR3 is TGTGCCAGCTCACCACGTCCTCGGGGCACAGATACGCAGTATTTT. Residues: CASSPRPRGTDTQYF.

This sequence joins TRBV29-1 and TRBJ1-2, with 8 bases aligning to TRBD1. V lost 4 bases, J lost 3 bases, and 13 bases stayed unmatched. The CDR3 spans 16 residues. Germline-derived CDR1 and CDR2 are SQVTM and ANQGSEA. In DNA form, the CDR3 reads TGCAGCGTTGGGGAGCGGACAGGGAGCTCGGACTATGGCTACACCTTC. It translates to CSVGERTGSSDYGYTF.

V gene TRBV5-1 combines with J gene TRBJ2-7; TRBD1 matches at 9 bases. The CDR3 loop spans 14 amino acids. V lost 2 bases, J lost 12 bases, and 12 bases stayed unmatched. In germline, CDR1 is SGHRS, CDR2 YFSETQ. In DNA, the CDR3 is TGCGCCAGCAGCTTACCCGGGACAGGGAGGGGGCCGTACTTC. Translating it yields CASSLPGTGRGPYF. Filled out from reference TRBV5-1 and TRBJ2-7, the complete variable domain reads KAGVTQTPRYLIKTRGQQVTLSCSPISGHRSVSWYQQTPGQGLQFLFEYFSETQRNKGNFPGRFSGRQFSNSRSEMNVSTLELGDSALYLCASSLPGTGRGPYFGPGTRLTVT.

This chain links TRBV30 with TRBJ2-2, with 11 bases aligning to TRBD2. This CDR3 spans 15 amino acids. Germline CDR1 GTSNPN, CDR2 SVGIG (reference sequence). Trimming at V came to 2 bases and at J to 5 bases, leaving 4 bases not matched to a gene. DNA for the CDR3: TGTGCCTGGAGTCTAGCGGGAGGCGGTACCGGGGAGCTGTTTTTT. This codes for CAWSLAGGGTGELFF.

The V call is TRBV5-1, the J call TRBJ2-7, with a possible D match to TRBD1 (6 bases). V shed 4 bases and J shed 2 bases, with 10 bases lying between them. The V gene's germline CDR1 is SGHRS and CDR2 YFSETQ. The CDR3 is 13 amino acids. CDR3 bases: TGCGCCAGCAGCAATACAGGGACCTACGAGCAGTACTTC. Protein product: CASSNTGTYEQYF.

This sequence joins TRBV7-9 and TRBJ1-1; unclear D gene. This CDR3 is 13 amino acids long. Deletions cut 7 bases from V and 4 bases from J, with 13 bases between. Germline V gene sequence: CDR1 SEHNR, CDR2 FQNEAQ (reference sequence). CDR3 DNA sequence: TGTGCCAGCAACTGGGGTGGAGGCACTGAAGCTTTCTTT. Protein product: CASNWGGGTEAFF.

This sequence joins TRBV6-1 and TRBJ2-7, with D possibly TRBD1 on 6 matching bases. Germline V gene lookup returns CDR1 MNHNS and CDR2 SASEGT. Deletions cut 2 bases from V and 1 base from J, with 12 bases between. The CDR3 loop spans 15 amino acids. This CDR3 reads CASSERFGTSYEQYF. The CDR3 DNA follows: TGTGCCAGCAGTGAACGGTTCGGGACATCCTACGAGCAGTACTTC.

This rearrangement joins TRBV27 to TRBJ2-7; TRBD1 agrees at 7 bases. Germline V gene lookup returns CDR1 MNHEY and CDR2 SMNVEV (reference sequence). With V trimmed by 5 bases and J by 4 bases, 11 bases remained unmatched. This CDR3 is 15 amino acids long. CDR3 sequence reads: CASSPGDRSIYEQYF. CDR3 DNA: TGTGCCAGCAGTCCCGGGGACAGATCGATTTACGAGCAGTACTTC.

The rearrangement joins TRBV28 to TRBJ2-4; tentatively, D is TRBD1 (6 bases). The CDR3 is 16 amino acids. Germline V gene sequence: CDR1 MDHEN, CDR2 SYDVKM. V lost 6 bases to trimming and J lost 0 bases, with 15 bases between them. The CDR3 here is CASSTTGQLAKNIQYF. The CDR3 DNA sequence: TGTGCCAGCAGCACCACAGGACAGTTAGCCAAAAACATTCAGTACTTC. The whole variable domain, remainder taken from reference TRBV28 and TRBJ2-4, is DVKVTQSSRYLVKRTGEKVFLECVQDMDHENMFWYRQDPGLGLRLIYFSYDVKMKEKGDIPEGYSVSREKKERFSLILESASTNQTSMYLCASSTTGQLAKNIQYFGAGTRLSVL.

V gene TRBV15 combines with J gene TRBJ2-4; maybe TRBD1 (6 bases). V gave up 3 bases and J gave up 1 base, with 22 bases separating them. Germline values: CDR1 LNHNV, CDR2 YYDKDF (reference sequence). The CDR3 has 19 residues. CDR3 coding DNA: TGTGCCACCAGCAGGATCCGACTTGGCAGGGGAGACGCCAAAAACATTCAGTACTTC. This sequence encodes CATSRIRLGRGDAKNIQYF.

J is TRBJ1-2 and V is TRBV5-1; 10 nucleotides align to TRBD1. Germline loops: CDR1 SGHRS, CDR2 YFSETQ. The CDR3 contains 16 residues. V lost 4 bases to trimming and J lost 0 bases; unmatched junction nucleotides: 6. CDR3 bases: TGCGCCAGCAGCCCGACAGGGGGCCGTACTAACTATGGCTACACCTTC. The encoded protein is CASSPTGGRTNYGYTF.

The genes are TRBV7-9 and TRBJ2-3; unclear D gene. Trimming shortened V by 4 bases and J by 2 bases, and 4 bases separated the two germline ends. There are 12 residues in the CDR3. Per the germline V gene, CDR1 is SEHNR and CDR2 is FQNEAQ (reference sequence). Here the CDR3 DNA reads TGTGCCAGCAGCTCCTTCACAGATACGCAGTATTTT. Translating gives CASSSFTDTQYF.